The T cell receptor (beta chain) under discussion was sequenced for a study of regulatory T cells in long-lasting Graves disease. On this clonotype itself: Antigen unknown.

Broader study findings: New patients shared around 980 public clonotypes, and persistent patients shared more, with fewer than 3,500.

This sample's time point: newly diagnosed GD, antithyroid drugs for less than 3 months. Construction of the TCR library relied on RNA isolated from PBMCs. The CDR3 is made up of 15 amino acids. Germline lookup yields CDR1 SGHRS and CDR2 YFSETQ. V trimming: 7 bases; J trimming: 2 bases; junction bases outside the gene matches: 3. In building TCR beta libraries, iRepertoire HTBI primers were used together with Arm-PCR of CDR3 regions. Per the original data handling: The identification of 60 or so TRBV and around 15 TRBJ segments was made across samples. TCRdb called the multiplex PCR reads again in MiXCR, with one record for every CDR3 protein. TCRdb assigned the V and J calls; the authors' analysis was not used. The sample has 350,000 to 550,000 distinct CDR3 sequences; about 17% are singletons. This same sample was also taken into another study, of T cells in Graves' hyperthyroidism and ophthalmopathy.

This clonotype was sampled from a woman between 18 and 29 years old with Graves disease. The chain recombines TRBV5-1 with TRBJ2-2, with 12 bases lining up with TRBD2. The sequenced sample was peripheral blood mononuclear cells (PBMCs), obtained at new diagnosis, from a patient treated with antithyroid drugs. The CDR3 protein is CASGGLAGNTGELFF. CDR3 nucleotide sequence: TGCGCCAGCGGGGGACTAGCGGGTAACACCGGGGAGCTGTTTTTT.